What follows describes a single T cell receptor beta chain. The data originate from a study of T cell repertoires in cytomegalovirus infection. The CDR3 covers 14 residues. V lost 4 bases, J lost 5 bases, and 14 bases lay in between. CDR1 is LGHDT, CDR2 YNNKEL, per germline (reference sequence). TCRdb itself ran the reads through MiXCR, one entry per CDR3 protein. This table holds roughly 640,000 distinct CDR3 sequences, 20% to 25% found once. The receptor was isolated from a human donor in good health (CMV status not recorded). Some clones in this sample may be carry-over from other donors' samples. The sequencing sample was made of CD8+ T cells from PBMCs. This rearrangement joins TRBV3-1 to TRBJ2-5; D unclear. The CDR3 spells CASSPPINWETQYF. In DNA, the CDR3 is TGTGCCAGCAGCCCCCCTATTAATTGGGAGACCCAGTACTTC.